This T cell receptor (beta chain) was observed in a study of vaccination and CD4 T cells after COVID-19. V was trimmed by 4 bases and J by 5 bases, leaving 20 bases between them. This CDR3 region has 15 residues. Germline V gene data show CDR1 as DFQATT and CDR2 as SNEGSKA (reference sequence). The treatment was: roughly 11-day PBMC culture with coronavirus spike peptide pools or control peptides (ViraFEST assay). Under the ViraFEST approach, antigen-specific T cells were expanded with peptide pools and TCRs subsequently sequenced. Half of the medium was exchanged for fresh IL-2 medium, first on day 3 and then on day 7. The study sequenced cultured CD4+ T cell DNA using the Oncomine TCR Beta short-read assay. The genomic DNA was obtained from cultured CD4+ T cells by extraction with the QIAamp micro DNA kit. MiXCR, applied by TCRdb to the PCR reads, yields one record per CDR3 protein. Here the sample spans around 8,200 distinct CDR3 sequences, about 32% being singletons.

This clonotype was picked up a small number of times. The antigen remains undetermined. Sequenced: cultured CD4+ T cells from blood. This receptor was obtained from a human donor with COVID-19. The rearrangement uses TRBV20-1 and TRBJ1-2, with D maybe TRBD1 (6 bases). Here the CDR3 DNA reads TGCAGTGCTAACTCCCCCGGGGGCATTGTGTATGGCTACACCTTC. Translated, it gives CSANSPGGIVYGYTF.